The table lists the clone carrying this TCR beta chain with a count of one. The antigen is unknown. Clones were sequenced by immunoSEQ multiplex PCR, and TCRdb holds only the in-frame ones, with some missing. The data show about 120,000 clones, with around 95% seen just once and over 2.5% held by the top ten. Trimming stripped 3 bases from V and 9 bases from J, with 14 bases between. The CDR3 runs 13 residues. The germline gives CDR1 SEHNR, CDR2 FQNEAQ (reference sequence). The entry originates in a study of graft-versus-host responses after intestinal transplantation. Regarding the study as a whole: Within the allografts of patients who had graft-donor T cell macrochimerism, graft-versus-host to host-versus-graft clonal ratios were high.

V gene TRBV7-9 combines with J gene TRBJ1-2; D gene uncertain. The starting material was unstimulated CD8+ T cells sorted from spleen or lymph node cells, obtained before intestinal transplant. The sequence was collected from a human donor who received an intestinal transplant. This chain's CDR3 is CASSFRTDGRYTF. The CDR3 coding sequence is TGTGCCAGCAGCTTTCGGACGGACGGACGCTACACCTTC.